One and the same sample provided the 6 T cell receptor beta chains below, sequenced in a study of monozygotic twins with inflammatory bowel disease. TCRdb reprocessed the 5' RACE reads and reports one entry per CDR3 protein, with no DNA. Its table lists 150,000 to 200,000 distinct CDR3 sequences. Sequencing was done on a sample of blood. The receptors were sampled from a human donor with ulcerative colitis or Crohn's disease, or a healthy co-twin of an affected twin (not recorded which).

The CDR3 here is CASSLVPFRANTEAFF. The chain couples TRBV5-1 to TRBJ1-1. CDR1 and CDR2 (germline): SGHRS, YFSETQ. The CDR3 is 16 amino acids.

The chain has TRBV6-6 and TRBJ2-1; checking the TCRdb D call of TRBD1 is not possible without DNA. CDR1 and CDR2 (germline): MNHNY, SVGAGI (reference sequence). This CDR3 is built from 14 residues. The CDR3 here is CASSFLQGAIEQFF.

CDR3 in amino acids: CASSDADTQYF. The chain uses TRBV2 and TRBJ2-3. CDR1 and CDR2 (germline): SNHLY, FYNNEI. The CDR3 runs to 11 residues. The whole variable domain, filled in from reference TRBV2 and TRBJ2-3, reads EPEVTQTPSHQVTQMGQEVILRCVPISNHLYFYWYRQILGQKVEFLVSFYNNEISEKSEIFDDQFSVERPDGSNFTLKIRSTKLEDSAMYFCASSDADTQYFGPGTRLTVL.

The chain uses TRBV6-2 or TRBV6-3 and TRBJ2-1. This CDR3 has 16 residues. CDR1 is MNHEY and CDR2 is SVGEGT in the germline V gene. The CDR3 is CASSYSSGRAFNEQFF.

The V and J genes are TRBV4-3 and TRBJ2-1; lacking DNA, the TRBD1 call made by TCRdb goes unchecked. Germline CDR1 LGHNA, CDR2 YSLEER. The CDR3 covers 18 residues. CDR3 in amino acids: CASSHILGSPGPYNEQFF.

J is TRBJ2-5 and V is TRBV18; the D call from TCRdb, TRBD2, cannot be confirmed without DNA. The CDR3 has 13 residues. Germline CDR1 and CDR2: KGHSH and LQKENI. Here the CDR3 reads CASFQEGRKTQYF.